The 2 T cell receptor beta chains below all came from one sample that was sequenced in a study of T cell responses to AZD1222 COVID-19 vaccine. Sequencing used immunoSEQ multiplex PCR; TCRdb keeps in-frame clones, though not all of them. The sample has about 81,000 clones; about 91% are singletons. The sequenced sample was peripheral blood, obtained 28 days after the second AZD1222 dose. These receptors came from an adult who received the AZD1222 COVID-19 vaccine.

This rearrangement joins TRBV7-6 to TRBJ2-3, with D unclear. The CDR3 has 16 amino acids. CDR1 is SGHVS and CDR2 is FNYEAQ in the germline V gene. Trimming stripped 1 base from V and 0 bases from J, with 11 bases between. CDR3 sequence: CASSLGSVYSTDTQYF. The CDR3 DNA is TGTGCCAGCAGCTTAGGATCCGTCTACAGCACAGATACGCAGTATTTT. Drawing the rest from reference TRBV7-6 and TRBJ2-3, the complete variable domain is GAGVSQSPRYKVTKRGQDVALRCDPISGHVSLYWYRQALGQGPEFLTYFNYEAQQDKSGLPNDRFSAERPEGSISTLTIQRTEQRDSAMYRCASSLGSVYSTDTQYFGPGTRLTVL.

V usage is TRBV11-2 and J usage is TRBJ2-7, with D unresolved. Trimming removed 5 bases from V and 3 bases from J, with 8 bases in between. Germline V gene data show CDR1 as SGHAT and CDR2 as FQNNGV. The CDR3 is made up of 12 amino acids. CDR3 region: CASSARFYEQYF. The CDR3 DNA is TGTGCCAGCAGCGCCCGTTTCTACGAGCAGTACTTC.